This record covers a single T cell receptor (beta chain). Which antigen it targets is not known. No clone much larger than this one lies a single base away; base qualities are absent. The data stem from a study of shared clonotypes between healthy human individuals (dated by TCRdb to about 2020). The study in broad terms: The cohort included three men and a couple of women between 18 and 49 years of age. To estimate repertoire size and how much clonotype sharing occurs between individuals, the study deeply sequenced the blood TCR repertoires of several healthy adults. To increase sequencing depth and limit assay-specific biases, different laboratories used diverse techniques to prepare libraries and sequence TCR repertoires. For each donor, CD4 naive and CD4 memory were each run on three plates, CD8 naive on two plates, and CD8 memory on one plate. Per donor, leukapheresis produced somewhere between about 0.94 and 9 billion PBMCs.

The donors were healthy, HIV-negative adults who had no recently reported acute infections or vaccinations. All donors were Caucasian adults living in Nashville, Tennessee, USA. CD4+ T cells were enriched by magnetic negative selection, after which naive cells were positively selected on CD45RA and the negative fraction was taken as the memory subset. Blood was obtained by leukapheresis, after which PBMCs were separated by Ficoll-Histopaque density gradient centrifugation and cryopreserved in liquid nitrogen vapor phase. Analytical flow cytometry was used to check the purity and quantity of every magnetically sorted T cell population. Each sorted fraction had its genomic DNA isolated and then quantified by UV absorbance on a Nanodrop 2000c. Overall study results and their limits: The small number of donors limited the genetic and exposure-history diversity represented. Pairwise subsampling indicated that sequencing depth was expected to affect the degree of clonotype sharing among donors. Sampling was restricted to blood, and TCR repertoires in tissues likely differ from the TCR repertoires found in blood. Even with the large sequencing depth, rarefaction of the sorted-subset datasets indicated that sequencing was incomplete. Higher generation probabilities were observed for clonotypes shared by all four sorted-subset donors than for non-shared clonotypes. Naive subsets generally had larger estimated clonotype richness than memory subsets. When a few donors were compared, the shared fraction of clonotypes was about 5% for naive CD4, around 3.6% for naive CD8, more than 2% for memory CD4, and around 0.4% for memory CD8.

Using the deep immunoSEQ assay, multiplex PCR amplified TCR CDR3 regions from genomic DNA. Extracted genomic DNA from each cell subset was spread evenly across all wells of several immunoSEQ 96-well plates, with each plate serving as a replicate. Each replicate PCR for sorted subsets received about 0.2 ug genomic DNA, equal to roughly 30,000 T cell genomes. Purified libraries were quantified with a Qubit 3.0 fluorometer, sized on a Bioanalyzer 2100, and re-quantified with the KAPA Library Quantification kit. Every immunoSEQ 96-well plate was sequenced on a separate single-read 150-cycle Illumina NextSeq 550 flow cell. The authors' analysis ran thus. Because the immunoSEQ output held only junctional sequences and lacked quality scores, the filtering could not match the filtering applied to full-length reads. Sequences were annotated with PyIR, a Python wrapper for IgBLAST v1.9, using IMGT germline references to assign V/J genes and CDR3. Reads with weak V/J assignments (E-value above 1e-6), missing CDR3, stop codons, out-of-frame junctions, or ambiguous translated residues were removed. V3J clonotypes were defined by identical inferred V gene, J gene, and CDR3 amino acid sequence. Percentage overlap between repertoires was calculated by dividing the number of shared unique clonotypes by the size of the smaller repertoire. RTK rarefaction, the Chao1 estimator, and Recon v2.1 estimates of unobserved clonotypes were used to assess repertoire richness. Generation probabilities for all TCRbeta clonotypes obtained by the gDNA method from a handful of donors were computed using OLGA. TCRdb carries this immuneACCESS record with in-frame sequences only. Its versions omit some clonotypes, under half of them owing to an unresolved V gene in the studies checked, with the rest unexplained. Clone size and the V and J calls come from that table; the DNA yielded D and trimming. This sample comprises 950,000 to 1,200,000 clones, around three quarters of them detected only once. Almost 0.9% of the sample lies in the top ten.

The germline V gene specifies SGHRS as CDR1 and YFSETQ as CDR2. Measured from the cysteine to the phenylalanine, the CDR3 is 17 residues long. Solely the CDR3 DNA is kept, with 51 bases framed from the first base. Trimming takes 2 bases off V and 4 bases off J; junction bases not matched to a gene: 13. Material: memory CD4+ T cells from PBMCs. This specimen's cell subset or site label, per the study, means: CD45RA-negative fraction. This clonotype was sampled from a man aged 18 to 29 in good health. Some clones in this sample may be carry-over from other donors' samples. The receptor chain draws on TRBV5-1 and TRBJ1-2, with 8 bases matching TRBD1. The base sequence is TGCGCCAGCAGCTTCAGGGGGCAAACCTTAGAGAGCTATGGCTACACCTTC. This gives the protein CASSFRGQTLESYGYTF.